This T cell receptor beta chain was observed in a study of blood T cells in healthy people across ages. PCR was performed a second time for roughly 7 to 11 cycles using a sample-barcoded 5' primer and a J-beta primer mix. Any given sample supplied a minimum of 2.5 million CDR3-containing paired-end reads. TCRdb processed the 5' RACE reads anew with MiXCR; each CDR3 protein has one entry. The data contain 700,000 to 850,000 distinct CDR3 sequences, about 48% of them seen just once; the ten biggest clones take up under 50%. The CDR3 consists of 15 residues. Germline CDR1 and CDR2: SGHNT and YENEEA. The germline V and J ends were trimmed by 0 bases and 2 bases, with 8 bases remaining between them.

The chain carries TRBV11-3 and TRBJ2-1; D may be TRBD1 or TRBD2 (5 bases each). This TCR was sampled from a man aged 80 or over in good health. The material sequenced was blood. The CDR3 reads CASSLDGDAYNEQFF. The CDR3 nucleotides are TGTGCCAGCAGCTTAGACGGGGACGCCTACAATGAGCAGTTCTTC.